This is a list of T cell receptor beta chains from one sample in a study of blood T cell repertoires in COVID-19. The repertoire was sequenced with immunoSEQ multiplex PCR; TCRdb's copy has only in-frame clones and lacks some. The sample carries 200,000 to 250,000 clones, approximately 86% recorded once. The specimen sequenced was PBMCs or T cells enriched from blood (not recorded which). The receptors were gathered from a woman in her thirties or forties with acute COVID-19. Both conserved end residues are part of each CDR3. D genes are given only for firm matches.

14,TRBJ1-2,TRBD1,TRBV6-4,CASSGGTGERGYTF,TGTGCCAGCAGTGGAGGCACAGGGGAGCGGGGCTACACCTTC
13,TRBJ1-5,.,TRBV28,CASSSRGNQPQHF,TGTGCCAGCAGTAGCAGGGGAAATCAGCCCCAGCATTTT
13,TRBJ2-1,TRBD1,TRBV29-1,CSLYGTAYNEQFF,TGCAGCCTTTACGGGACAGCCTACAATGAGCAGTTCTTC
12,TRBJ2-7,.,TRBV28,CASKVRLGEQYF,TGTGCCAGCAAAGTGCGGTTAGGCGAGCAGTACTTC
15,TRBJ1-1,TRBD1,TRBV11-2,CASTQQGARDTEAFF,TGTGCCAGCACCCAACAGGGGGCGAGGGACACTGAAGCTTTCTTT
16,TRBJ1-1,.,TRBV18,CASSPFAGEVFTEAFF,TGTGCCAGCTCACCATTCGCAGGGGAAGTGTTCACTGAAGCTTTCTTT
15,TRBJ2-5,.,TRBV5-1,CASSLVGGAAETQYF,TGCGCCAGCAGCTTGGTGGGGGGGGCCGCGGAGACCCAGTACTTC
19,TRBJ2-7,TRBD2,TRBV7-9,CASSYPSASGRAGGREQYF,TGTGCCAGCAGCTACCCCTCGGCTAGCGGGAGGGCCGGAGGTCGAGAGCAGTACTTC
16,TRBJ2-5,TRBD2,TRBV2,CASSEIGGRAQETQYF,TGTGCCAGCAGTGAAATTGGCGGGAGGGCCCAGGAGACCCAGTACTTC
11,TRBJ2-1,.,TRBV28,CASKDSDEQFF,TGTGCCAGCAAGGACTCGGATGAGCAGTTCTTC
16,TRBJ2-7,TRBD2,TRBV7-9,CASSLVAAGASYEQYF,TGTGCCAGCAGCTTAGTAGCTGCGGGAGCCTCCTACGAGCAGTACTTC
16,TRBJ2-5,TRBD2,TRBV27,CASSSALGLAQETQYF,TGTGCCAGCAGTTCCGCCTTGGGACTAGCTCAAGAGACCCAGTACTTC
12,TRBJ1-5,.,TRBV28,CASSLVRQPQHF,TGTGCCAGCAGTTTAGTTCGTCAGCCCCAGCATTTT
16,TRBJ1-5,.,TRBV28,CASSGSVIDSNQPQHF,TGTGCCAGCAGCGGGTCAGTGATCGATAGCAATCAGCCCCAGCATTTT
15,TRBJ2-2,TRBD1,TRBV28,CASSLSDRAAGELFF,TGTGCCAGCAGTTTATCGGACAGGGCTGCCGGGGAGCTGTTTTTT
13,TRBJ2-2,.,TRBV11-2,CASSSRNTGELFF,TGTGCCAGCAGCTCCCGGAACACCGGGGAGCTGTTTTTT
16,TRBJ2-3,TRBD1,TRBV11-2,CASSFARDSDTDTQYF,TGTGCCAGCAGCTTCGCCCGGGACAGTGACACAGATACGCAGTATTTT
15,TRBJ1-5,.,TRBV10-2,CASSLTGASNQPQHF,TGCGCCAGCAGCTTGACAGGAGCAAGCAATCAGCCCCAGCATTTT